A single sample gave rise to the 10 T cell receptor beta chains below, sequenced in a study of blood T cells in healthy people across ages. Alongside a J-beta primer mix, a sample-barcoded 5' primer served in a second PCR lasting about 6 to 12 cycles. MiXCR, run by TCRdb on the 5' RACE reads, gives a single entry per CDR3 protein. The data show about 570,000 distinct CDR3 sequences, with approximately 25% seen just once and roughly 20% held by the top ten. Material: blood. The source is a woman in her seventies in good health.

This sequence joins TRBV5-1 and TRBJ2-3; TRBD1 agrees at 8 bases. Trimming removed 4 bases from V and 0 bases from J; junction bases left unmatched: 13. Germline CDR1 and CDR2: SGHRS and YFSETQ. The CDR3 is 18 residues long. CDR3 sequence reads: CASSPGQGGSLSTDTQYF. The CDR3 nucleotides are TGCGCCAGCAGCCCCGGACAGGGAGGTTCCCTGAGCACAGATACGCAGTATTTT.

A few counts support this clonotype. The rearrangement joins TRBV2 to TRBJ1-2; D unclear. The CDR3 is 15 amino acids. Germline V CDR1 and CDR2: SNHLY, FYNNEI. Trimming removed 6 bases from V and 3 bases from J, with 17 bases in between. The DNA of the CDR3 is TGTGCCAGCAGGAATACCGGGCCACAATACTATGGCTACACCTTC. Residues: CASRNTGPQYYGYTF. The full variable domain, with the rest looked up from reference TRBV2 and TRBJ1-2, is EPEVTQTPSHQVTQMGQEVILRCVPISNHLYFYWYRQILGQKVEFLVSFYNNEISEKSEIFDDQFSVERPDGSNFTLKIRSTKLEDSAMYFCASRNTGPQYYGYTFGSGTRLTVV.

This clonotype was picked up a small number of times. The V gene is TRBV7-6, the J gene TRBJ1-2; perhaps TRBD1 as D (6 bases). CDR1 and CDR2 (germline): SGHVS, FNYEAQ. The V and J ends lost 5 bases and 3 bases respectively, with 16 bases between them. CDR3 length: 15 residues. As DNA, the CDR3 is TGTGCCAGCAGCGAAACGGGGGCATCGCACTATGGCTACACCTTC. Translation gives CASSETGASHYGYTF.

This rearrangement joins TRBV19 to TRBJ1-6; no clear D gene. The V end lost 7 bases, the J end lost 0 bases, and 10 bases lay between the germline ends. The CDR3 sequence is 15 residues long. Germline V lookup: CDR1 LNHDA, CDR2 SQIVND (reference sequence). CDR3 bases: TGTGCCAGTACTCGGGAGAGCTCCTATAATTCACCCCTCCACTTT. Protein product: CASTRESSYNSPLHF.

The V call is TRBV12-3 or TRBV12-4, the J call TRBJ2-1, with D maybe TRBD2 (6 bases). Trimming left V 10 bases short and J 3 bases short, with 16 bases between. The CDR3 sequence is 14 residues long. The CDR3 DNA reads TGTGCCACAATACCGGGACTCAACTACAATGAGCAGTTCTTC. Translated, it gives CATIPGLNYNEQFF.

The chain is built from TRBV14 and TRBJ2-6, with D possibly being TRBD1 (6 bases). Between the trimmed V and J ends, which lost 8 bases and 2 bases, there was a span of 13 bases. This CDR3 is built from 15 residues. In germline, CDR1 is SGHDN, CDR2 FVKESK. The CDR3 coding sequence is TGTGCCAGCTCGGCAGGGGTTCCTGGGGCCAACGTCCTGACTTTC. Translation gives CASSAGVPGANVLTF.

The rearrangement joins TRBV6-2 or TRBV6-3 to TRBJ2-5, with D tentatively TRBD1 (5 bases). CDR1 and CDR2 (germline): MNHEY, SVGEGT. There are 14 residues in the CDR3. Trimming shortened V by 10 bases and J by 1 base, and 16 bases separated the two germline ends. The CDR3 DNA follows: TGTGCCACACTCTGGCAGGGAATCCAAGAGACCCAGTACTTC. It specifies CATLWQGIQETQYF.

About this clonotype itself: The junction shows a germline mismatch at one end, possibly a read error. V and J are TRBV7-2 and TRBJ2-7; 12 bases are a match to TRBD2. There are 15 residues in the CDR3. In germline, CDR1 is SGHTA, CDR2 FQGNSA. CDR3 sequence: CASSSDSGLAGSRKF. As DNA, the CDR3 is TGTGCCAGCAGCTCGGACTCCGGACTAGCGGGGAGCAGGAAGTTC.

This clonotype was detected a few times. Written as DNA, the CDR3 is TGCAGCGTTGAGGGCCGGGACAGGGGTTCTGGGGCCAACGTCCTGACTTTC. Encoded protein: CSVEGRDRGSGANVLTF. The gene calls are TRBV29-1 and TRBJ2-6, with 10 bases matching TRBD1. Per germline, CDR1 SQVTM and CDR2 ANQGSEA. With 3 bases clipped from V and 1 base from J, the junction kept 6 bases outside the gene matches. The CDR3 covers 17 residues.

This clonotype has a handful of counts. This chain joins TRBV20-1 and TRBJ1-6, with TRBD1 as a possible D gene (5 bases). The germline CDR1 and CDR2 sequences are DFQATT and SNEGSKA (reference sequence). This CDR3 has 18 amino acids. With 2 bases removed from V and 3 bases from J, the gap between germline ends came to 20 bases. CDR3 loop: CSARRELRRGVYNSPLHF. As DNA, the CDR3 is TGCAGTGCTAGAAGGGAGCTTCGTCGGGGGGTCTATAATTCACCCCTCCACTTT.